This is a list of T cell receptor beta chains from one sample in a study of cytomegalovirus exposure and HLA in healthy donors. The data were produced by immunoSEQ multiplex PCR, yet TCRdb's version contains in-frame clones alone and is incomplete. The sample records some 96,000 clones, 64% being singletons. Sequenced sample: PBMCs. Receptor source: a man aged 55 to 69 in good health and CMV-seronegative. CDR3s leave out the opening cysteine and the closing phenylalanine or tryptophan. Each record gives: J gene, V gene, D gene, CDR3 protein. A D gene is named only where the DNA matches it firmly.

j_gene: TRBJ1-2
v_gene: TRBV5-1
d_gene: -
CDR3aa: ASSLAGTLMNGYT

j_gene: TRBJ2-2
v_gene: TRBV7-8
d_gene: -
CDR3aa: ASSLELFFQNTGELF

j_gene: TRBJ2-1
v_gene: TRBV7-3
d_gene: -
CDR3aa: ASSLAEGEQF

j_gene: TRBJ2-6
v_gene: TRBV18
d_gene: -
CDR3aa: ASFEGANVLT

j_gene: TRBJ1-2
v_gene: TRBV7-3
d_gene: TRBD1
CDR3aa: ASSPQGQFANYGYT

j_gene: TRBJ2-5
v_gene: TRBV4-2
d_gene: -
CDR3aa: ASSQDPHNQETQY

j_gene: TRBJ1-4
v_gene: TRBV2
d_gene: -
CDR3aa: ASIPTRGNEKLF

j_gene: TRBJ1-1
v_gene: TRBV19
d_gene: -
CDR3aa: ASSQGFAEAF

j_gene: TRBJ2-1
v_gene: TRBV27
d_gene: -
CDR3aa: ASTLGGPGSNEQF

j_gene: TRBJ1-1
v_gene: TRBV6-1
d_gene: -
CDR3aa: ASSETESTEAF

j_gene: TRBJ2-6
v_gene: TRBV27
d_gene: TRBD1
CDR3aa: ASSSRTGQGESGANVLT

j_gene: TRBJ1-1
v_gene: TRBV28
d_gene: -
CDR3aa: ASSFSRTEAF

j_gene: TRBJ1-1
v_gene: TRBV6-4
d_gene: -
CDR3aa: ASSNRGDTEAF

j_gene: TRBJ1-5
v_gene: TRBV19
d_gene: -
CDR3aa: ASSTNSFNQPQH

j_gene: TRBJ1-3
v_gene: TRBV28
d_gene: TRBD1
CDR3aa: ASSLYGTGSGNTIY

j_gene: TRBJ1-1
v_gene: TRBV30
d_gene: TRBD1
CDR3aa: AWSRDRGYTEAF